These 22 T cell receptor beta chains were all obtained from the same sample, sequenced in a study of shared clonotypes between healthy human individuals. Clones were sequenced by immunoSEQ multiplex PCR, and TCRdb holds only the in-frame ones, with some missing. The sample shows 800,000 to 1,200,000 clones, around 82% of them seen only once. Sequencing input: memory CD4+ T cells from PBMCs. The subset is: CD45RA-negative fraction. The source is a man between 18 and 29 years old in good health. Some clones in this sample may be carry-over from other donors' samples.

This clone has only one observation. This sequence joins TRBV4-2 and TRBJ2-1; 9 bases map to TRBD2. Trimming removed 4 bases from V and 7 bases from J; junction bases left unmatched: 5. Germline V gene sequence: CDR1 LGHNA, CDR2 YNFKEQ. The CDR3 is 14 amino acids. Here the CDR3 reads CASSPGTSLNEQFF. The CDR3 coding sequence is TGTGCCAGCAGCCCCGGGACTAGCCTTAATGAGCAGTTCTTC.

The rearrangement links TRBV9 to TRBJ2-3; D not resolved. This CDR3 has 16 amino acids. Germline V CDR1 and CDR2: SGDLS, YYNGEE. Trimming shortened V by 0 bases and J by 0 bases, and 11 bases separated the two germline ends. The CDR3 DNA reads as TGTGCCAGCAGCGTAGATCTGGCGGCTAGCACAGATACGCAGTATTTT. This translates into CASSVDLAASTDTQYF.

The chain links TRBV10-1 to TRBJ2-5; D may be TRBD2 (6 bases). The CDR3 extends over 14 amino acids. Germline assignment: CDR1 WNHNN and CDR2 SYGVQD (reference sequence). The V gene lost 5 bases and the J gene lost 2 bases, with 12 bases spanning the gap. This CDR3 reads CASSRGGEQETQYF. As DNA, the CDR3 is TGCGCCAGCAGTCGGGGAGGTGAACAAGAGACCCAGTACTTC.

The chain links TRBV20-1 to TRBJ1-2; TRBD1 is a possible D gene (5 bases). The V and J ends lost 3 bases and 9 bases respectively, with 8 bases between them. The CDR3 is 10 residues long. Per the germline V gene, CDR1 is DFQATT and CDR2 is SNEGSKA (reference sequence). The CDR3 bases are TGCAGTGCTAGTGAGGACAGCTACACCTTC. This sequence encodes CSASEDSYTF.

The chain employs TRBV2 and TRBJ2-7; D may be TRBD1 or TRBD2 (7 bases each). The CDR3 is 15 residues long. The germline CDR1 and CDR2 sequences are SNHLY and FYNNEI. Trimming cost V 8 bases and J 2 bases, with 19 bases left between them. The CDR3: CASARGGDRPYEQYF. The CDR3 DNA sequence: TGTGCCAGCGCTAGGGGGGGGGACAGACCCTACGAGCAGTACTTC. Filled out from reference TRBV2 and TRBJ2-7, the complete variable domain reads EPEVTQTPSHQVTQMGQEVILRCVPISNHLYFYWYRQILGQKVEFLVSFYNNEISEKSEIFDDQFSVERPDGSNFTLKIRSTKLEDSAMYFCASARGGDRPYEQYFGPGTRLTVT.

This clone was picked up many times. The chain carries TRBV6-4 and TRBJ1-4, with D unclear. Germline values: CDR1 MRHNA, CDR2 SNTAGT. The CDR3 runs to 17 residues. The V end was cut by 0 bases, the J end by 7 bases, with 18 bases between. Here the CDR3 DNA reads TGTGCCAGCAGTGACTCGTGGGGTTACAAGGTTGGTGAAAAACTGTTTTTT. This gives the protein CASSDSWGYKVGEKLFF.

The genes are TRBV28 and TRBJ1-1; 9 bases agree with TRBD1. Germline CDR1 reads MDHEN; CDR2 reads SYDVKM. The CDR3 covers 17 residues. V was pared by 5 bases and J by 5 bases, with 15 bases of the junction left unmatched. The CDR3 DNA reads TGTGCCAGCAGTATTGGACAGGGGCACTTTTTTGGAACTGAAGCTTTCTTT. Its protein product is CASSIGQGHFFGTEAFF.

This clone was seen just once. Other DNA sequences in the same sample also yield this CDR3. The genes are TRBV5-1 and TRBJ2-3, with 8 bases fitting TRBD1. With 4 bases clipped from V and 1 base from J, the junction kept 5 bases outside the gene matches. CDR3 length equals 15 residues. Germline loops: CDR1 SGHRS, CDR2 YFSETQ. The CDR3 sequence: CASSLDRGGTDTQYF. CDR3 in DNA: TGCGCCAGCAGCCTTGACAGGGGTGGCACAGATACGCAGTATTTT.

This chain connects TRBV9 to TRBJ2-3; 10 positions agree with TRBD2. This CDR3 has 14 residues. Unmatched junction bases numbered 4, after V lost 2 bases and J lost 7 bases. Germline V lookup: CDR1 SGDLS, CDR2 YYNGEE. The CDR3 coding sequence is TGTGCCAGCAGCGTGGCTAGCGGGAGTAATACGCAGTATTTT. Translating gives CASSVASGSNTQYF.

The V gene is TRBV5-1, the J gene TRBJ2-5; 7 bases fit TRBD1. V was clipped by 4 bases and J by 0 bases; unmatched bases: 9. CDR3 length: 16 residues. CDR1 and CDR2 from the germline V gene are SGHRS and YFSETQ. The CDR3 here is CASSIGTAEYQETQYF. The CDR3 DNA is TGCGCCAGCAGCATAGGGACAGCAGAGTACCAAGAGACCCAGTACTTC.

Turning to this clone: This probably arose from a read error, given a far larger clone one base away. The chain recombines TRBV5-6 with TRBJ1-3; D unresolved. V lost 4 bases to trimming and J lost 0 bases, with 5 bases between them. Germline CDR1 reads SGHDT; CDR2 reads YYEEEE. The CDR3 extends over 13 amino acids. The CDR3 sequence is CASSRNSGNTIYF. The CDR3 DNA follows: TGTGCCAGCAGCCGGAACTCTGGAAACACCATATATTTT.

V and J are TRBV11-2 and TRBJ2-2, with TRBD2 matching 7 bases. This CDR3 is built from 17 residues. The J segment lost 6 bases and the V segment lost 2 bases, leaving 12 bases of the junction unmatched. Germline CDR1 reads SGHAT; CDR2 reads FQNNGV. CDR3 sequence: CASSLSQVAGIAGELFF. The CDR3 region has the DNA TGTGCCAGCAGCTTAAGTCAGGTAGCGGGTATCGCCGGGGAGCTGTTTTTT.

The V call is TRBV5-4, the J call TRBJ2-1, with TRBD2 matching 9 bases. J lost 8 bases, V lost 4 bases, and 10 bases had no gene match. Per the germline V gene, CDR1 is SGHNT and CDR2 is YYREEE (reference sequence). The CDR3 is 15 residues long. The CDR3 nucleotides are TGTGCCAGCAGCGGCGGGACTAGCTTGGTGTATGAGCAGTTCTTC. It codes for CASSGGTSLVYEQFF.

To note about this clone: Different DNA sequences within this sample yield the same CDR3. The V call is TRBV28, the J call TRBJ2-5; the D is unclear. V lost 4 bases, J lost 5 bases, and 11 bases lay in between. The germline V gene encodes CDR1 MDHEN and CDR2 SYDVKM. The CDR3 is made up of 13 amino acids. As DNA, the CDR3 is TGTGCCAGCAGTTATGGTGGGGTGGAGACCCAGTACTTC. Translating it yields CASSYGGVETQYF.

The chain couples TRBV5-4 to TRBJ1-2; D ambiguous. Germline V CDR1 and CDR2: SGHNT, YYREEE (reference sequence). The CDR3 contains 15 residues. V was shortened by 0 bases and J by 4 bases, with 13 bases between the two germline ends. CDR3: CASSLAQDRGYGYTF. The CDR3 DNA sequence: TGTGCCAGCAGCTTGGCCCAAGACCGTGGCTATGGCTACACCTTC.

The gene calls are TRBV9 and TRBJ2-2; 7 positions agree with TRBD1. This CDR3 has 15 residues. Germline CDR1 SGDLS, CDR2 YYNGEE. J gave up 6 bases and V 4 bases, and 9 bases lay outside the gene matches. The CDR3 nucleotides read TGTGCCAGCAGCCCGAGGGACAGAGACTCCGGGGAGCTGTTTTTT. Its translation: CASSPRDRDSGELFF.

The CDR3 DNA reads TGCAGCGTCCTTAACCAGGGGAGAACTGAAGCTTTCTTT. Protein sequence: CSVLNQGRTEAFF. V and J are TRBV29-1 and TRBJ1-1, with D maybe TRBD1 (6 bases). Per germline, CDR1 SQVTM and CDR2 ANQGSEA. V lost 6 bases and J 5 bases, leaving 16 bases between the germline ends. The CDR3 is 13 amino acids.

V usage is TRBV7-3 and J usage is TRBJ2-3, with 14 bases matching TRBD2. Per germline, CDR1 SGHTA and CDR2 FQGTGA. The V gene end was trimmed by 5 bases and the J gene end by 5 bases; junction bases not matched to a gene: 6. The CDR3 spans 16 residues. CDR3 in amino acids: CASSGGTSGRVDTQYF. The CDR3 nucleotides are TGTGCCAGCAGCGGGGGGACTAGCGGGAGAGTAGATACGCAGTATTTT. Combining the CDR3 with reference TRBV7-3 and TRBJ2-3 gives the whole variable domain GAGVSQTPSNKVTEKGKYVELRCDPISGHTALYWYRQSLGQGPEFLIYFQGTGAADDSGLPNDRFFAVRPEGSVSTLKIQRTERGDSAVYLCASSGGTSGRVDTQYFGPGTRLTVL.

The chain combines TRBV7-3 with TRBJ2-1; D perhaps matches TRBD2 (5 bases). Deletions cut 5 bases from V and 3 bases from J, with 14 bases between. The CDR3 loop spans 15 amino acids. CDR1 and CDR2 from the germline V gene are SGHTA and FQGTGA. CDR3 in DNA: TGTGCCAGCAGCCCTTATAAAACTAGCTACAATGAGCAGTTCTTC. Translated, it gives CASSPYKTSYNEQFF.

The chain couples TRBV5-1 to TRBJ2-5; possible D gene TRBD1, 5 bases. CDR3 length: 14 amino acids. Trimming removed 4 bases from V and 2 bases from J, with 12 bases in between. Germline-derived CDR1 and CDR2 are SGHRS and YFSETQ. CDR3 region: CASSPRQLQETQYF. The CDR3 nucleotides are TGCGCCAGCAGCCCTCGACAGTTACAAGAGACCCAGTACTTC.

The chain couples TRBV30 to TRBJ2-7, with 8 bases aligning to TRBD1. The junction had 8 bases not matched to a gene; V was cut back by 2 bases and J by 5 bases. This CDR3 has 14 amino acids. From germline, CDR1 is GTSNPN and CDR2 SVGIG (reference sequence). CDR3 amino acids: CAWSWTGQSHEQYF. Written as DNA, the CDR3 is TGTGCCTGGAGTTGGACAGGGCAATCCCACGAGCAGTACTTC.

In this sample, this clone turned up once. The chain recombines TRBV6-1 with TRBJ2-1, with a weak D call TRBD1 (6 bases). The V gene lost 4 bases and the J gene lost 7 bases, with 26 bases spanning the gap. This CDR3 is 18 amino acids long. Germline CDR1 is MNHNS and CDR2 is SASEGT. CDR3 amino acids: CASSAPQAGAARGNEQFF. The CDR3 DNA is TGTGCCAGCAGTGCCCCGCAGGCAGGAGCGGCCAGGGGTAATGAGCAGTTCTTC.